These 23 T cell receptor beta chains share one sample of origin, sequenced in a study of blood T cells in healthy people across ages. Sample-barcoded 5' priming and a J-beta primer mix drove a second PCR of about 6 to 12 cycles. TCRdb reprocessed the 5' RACE reads via MiXCR and lists one record per CDR3 protein. The sample includes about 1.4 million distinct CDR3 sequences, roughly 64% seen only once; the top ten take roughly 7%. The sequenced sample consisted of blood. All receptors derive from a man between 18 and 29 years old in good health.

This clonotype was counted only a few times. The gene calls are TRBV5-1 and TRBJ1-1; D call uncertain. V was cut by 0 bases and J by 1 base, with 10 bases left in between. CDR3 length equals 15 residues. Germline-derived CDR1 and CDR2 are SGHRS and YFSETQ. CDR3 sequence (DNA): TGCGCCAGCAGCTTGGAAAGTCCGACGAACACTGAAGCTTTCTTT. It specifies CASSLESPTNTEAFF.

The chain links TRBV29-1 to TRBJ2-7; 9 positions match TRBD2. The CDR3 consists of 14 residues. The J segment lost 0 bases and the V segment lost 5 bases, leaving 5 bases of the junction unmatched. Germline assignment: CDR1 SQVTM and CDR2 ANQGSEA. The CDR3 coding sequence is TGCAGCGTTCTACATAGCGGGAGCTCCTACGAGCAGTACTTC. Its translation: CSVLHSGSSYEQYF.

The J gene is TRBJ1-4, the V gene TRBV5-1; D call uncertain. CDR3 length: 12 residues. Germline assignment: CDR1 SGHRS and CDR2 YFSETQ. V lost 3 bases to trimming and J lost 6 bases, with 6 bases between them. The CDR3 sequence: CASSSGYEKLFF. In DNA form, the CDR3 reads TGCGCCAGCAGCTCCGGTTATGAAAAACTGTTTTTT.

The J gene is TRBJ1-5, the V gene TRBV28; no firm D call. This CDR3 has 12 amino acids. CDR1 is MDHEN, CDR2 SYDVKM, per germline. Trimming removed 6 bases from V and 3 bases from J, with 6 bases in between. CDR3 amino acids: CASRVHNQPQHF. For the CDR3, the DNA is TGTGCCAGCAGGGTCCACAATCAGCCCCAGCATTTT.

The chain has TRBV7-9 and TRBJ2-4, with TRBD1 as a possible D gene (6 bases). Germline V gene lookup returns CDR1 SEHNR and CDR2 FQNEAQ (reference sequence). V was trimmed by 5 bases and J by 5 bases, leaving 16 bases between them. This CDR3 spans 15 amino acids. Here the CDR3 DNA reads TGTGCCAGCAGCAAGACCCAGGGGTGGGAAAACATTCAGTACTTC. Translation gives CASSKTQGWENIQYF.

The chain is built from TRBV6-6 and TRBJ2-3, with 7 positions matching TRBD2. CDR3 length equals 14 residues. Trimming took 7 bases from V and 2 from J; bases not matched to a gene: 6. Germline assignment: CDR1 MNHNY and CDR2 SVGAGI (reference sequence). Here the CDR3 reads CASTSAGPTDTQYF. The CDR3 region has the DNA TGTGCCAGCACCTCAGCGGGGCCCACAGATACGCAGTATTTT.

The CDR3: CASSHSETDTQYF. The CDR3 DNA sequence: TGTGCCAGCAGCCACTCCGAAACAGATACGCAGTATTTT. The V call is TRBV7-9, the J call TRBJ2-3; unclear D gene. Germline CDR1 SEHNR, CDR2 FQNEAQ (reference sequence). The V gene lost 5 bases and the J gene lost 3 bases, with 9 bases spanning the gap. The CDR3 totals 13 residues.

V usage is TRBV7-2 and J usage is TRBJ1-1; D is uncertain. Germline-derived CDR1 and CDR2 are SGHTA and FQGNSA. V lost 3 bases and J lost 0, with 11 bases in between. This CDR3 is built from 15 residues. CDR3 DNA: TGTGCCAGCAGCTTTCGACGGATTTTGAACACTGAAGCTTTCTTT. Translated: CASSFRRILNTEAFF.

This sequence joins TRBV2 and TRBJ1-2, with 9 bases aligning to TRBD1. Trimming removed 2 bases from V and 3 bases from J; junction bases left unmatched: 7. Germline lookup yields CDR1 SNHLY and CDR2 FYNNEI. The length of the CDR3 is 16 residues. CDR3 region: CASSESLDRGHYGYTF. As DNA, the CDR3 is TGTGCCAGCAGTGAATCCCTGGACAGGGGACACTATGGCTACACCTTC.

As to this clonotype: Sequence at one end of the junction differs from germline and may be a read error. This sequence joins TRBV7-2 and TRBJ1-1; D may be TRBD1 (5 bases). CDR3 size: 15 residues. Germline loops: CDR1 SGHTA, CDR2 FQGNSA. DNA of the CDR3: TGTGCCAGCAGCCTAGCGTCAGGGACCAACACTGAAGCTTTCTTT. It translates to CASSLASGTNTEAFF.

The CDR3 here is CASSQAQGTDTQYF. The DNA of the CDR3 is TGCGCCAGCAGCCAAGCACAGGGGACAGATACGCAGTATTTT. This rearrangement joins TRBV4-1 to TRBJ2-3; 7 bases match TRBD1. Germline values: CDR1 MGHRA, CDR2 YSYEKL. The CDR3 loop spans 14 amino acids. V lost 1 base and J lost 3; bases outside the gene matches: 1.

The chain joins TRBV12-3 or TRBV12-4 to TRBJ2-7, with TRBD2 identical over 10 bases. This CDR3 is 17 amino acids long. Losses at the gene ends were 4 bases for V and 5 bases for J; bases not matched to a gene: 14. CDR3 amino acids: CASSYSGFSGRRNEQYF. The CDR3 coding sequence is TGTGCCAGCAGTTACTCTGGGTTTAGCGGGAGGAGGAACGAGCAGTACTTC.

At least ten counts were recorded for this clonotype. This chain links TRBV20-1 with TRBJ2-5, with TRBD2 as a possible D gene (6 bases). Looked up from germline, CDR1 is DFQATT and CDR2 is SNEGSKA (reference sequence). The CDR3 is 14 residues long. V dropped 1 base and J dropped 2 bases, with 11 bases sitting between them. The CDR3 DNA sequence: TGCAGTGCTAGAGTGTCGGGGGAGCAAGAGACCCAGTACTTC. Protein sequence: CSARVSGEQETQYF.

V gene TRBV12-3 or TRBV12-4 combines with J gene TRBJ2-1; 8 bases fit TRBD2. J lost 10 bases, V lost 6 bases, and 8 bases had no gene match. There are 13 residues in the CDR3. CDR3 sequence: CASRGLGTKEQFF. CDR3 in DNA: TGTGCCAGCAGGGGACTAGGGACAAAGGAGCAGTTCTTC.

The genes are TRBV6-1 and TRBJ2-7; D not certain. Germline lookup yields CDR1 MNHNS and CDR2 SASEGT. The CDR3 has 14 residues. The V and J ends lost 3 bases and 3 bases respectively, with 12 bases between them. CDR3 protein: CASSDAPGSYEQYF. The CDR3, as DNA: TGTGCCAGCAGTGATGCCCCTGGAAGCTACGAGCAGTACTTC.

V is TRBV20-1 and J is TRBJ1-4; 7 positions agree with TRBD1. This CDR3 is 13 amino acids long. J was trimmed by 4 bases and V by 3 bases; bases with no gene match: 2. Germline loops: CDR1 DFQATT, CDR2 SNEGSKA (reference sequence). The CDR3 nucleotides are TGCAGTGCTAGGACAGGGAATAATGAAAAACTGTTTTTT. Its protein is CSARTGNNEKLFF.

The chain joins TRBV6-1 to TRBJ2-1; D is possibly TRBD1 or TRBD2 (5 bases each). V was shortened by 3 bases and J by 11 bases, with 8 bases between the two germline ends. Germline CDR1 reads MNHNS; CDR2 reads SASEGT. The CDR3 spans 11 residues. The CDR3 DNA follows: TGTGCCAGCAGTGACTGGGGGAAGCAGTTCTTC. It is translated as CASSDWGKQFF.

This clonotype has only a few counts. The genes are TRBV25-1 and TRBJ1-6; weak D call: TRBD1 (6 bases). The CDR3 has 14 amino acids. Deletions cut 4 bases from V and 9 bases from J, with 13 bases between. Per germline, CDR1 MGHDK and CDR2 SYGVNS. The CDR3 is CASSALRGTSPLHF. The CDR3 DNA reads as TGTGCCAGCAGTGCTCTCAGGGGAACTTCACCCCTCCACTTT.

The V gene is TRBV15, the J gene TRBJ2-4; no clear D gene. The tail of the sequence fits TRBJ2-7 better, so the J call may be wrong. Germline V lookup: CDR1 LNHNV, CDR2 YYDKDF (reference sequence). This CDR3 is 12 amino acids long. CDR3 in DNA: TGTGCCACCAGCAGAGATCCATCCGAGCAGTACTTC. Amino acids: CATSRDPSEQYF.

The chain is built from TRBV12-3 or TRBV12-4 and TRBJ2-5; the match to TRBD1 covers 9 bases. Trimming removed 4 bases from V and 5 bases from J; junction bases left unmatched: 14. This CDR3 spans 17 amino acids. In nucleotides, the CDR3 is TGTGCCAGCAGTTCAAGGGCCGGGACAGGGACGAGCGAGACCCAGTACTTC. Residues: CASSSRAGTGTSETQYF.

The chain carries TRBV12-3 or TRBV12-4 and TRBJ2-4; D is unclear. The J call is uncertain, as TRBJ2-7 better fits the DNA end. The CDR3 has 12 amino acids. CDR3 in DNA: TGTGCCAGCAGTTCCGAAGTGGGCGAGCAGTACTTC. Protein product: CASSSEVGEQYF.

This chain links TRBV29-1 with TRBJ2-3; the match to TRBD2 covers 9 bases. J lost 2 bases, V lost 6 bases, and 18 bases had no gene match. Per the germline V gene, CDR1 is SQVTM and CDR2 is ANQGSEA. This CDR3 has 18 amino acids. CDR3: CSVNNLAGANTVTDTQYF. The CDR3 DNA follows: TGCAGCGTCAACAACTTAGCGGGGGCCAATACCGTCACAGATACGCAGTATTTT.

The gene calls are TRBV7-2 and TRBJ2-3; 9 bases align to TRBD1. The V segment lost 2 bases and the J segment 3 bases; nucleotides outside the gene matches: 3. This CDR3 comprises 15 residues. Germline values: CDR1 SGHTA, CDR2 FQGNSA. In DNA form, the CDR3 reads TGTGCCAGCAGCTTATGGGACAGGGTTACAGATACGCAGTATTTT. Translation: CASSLWDRVTDTQYF.